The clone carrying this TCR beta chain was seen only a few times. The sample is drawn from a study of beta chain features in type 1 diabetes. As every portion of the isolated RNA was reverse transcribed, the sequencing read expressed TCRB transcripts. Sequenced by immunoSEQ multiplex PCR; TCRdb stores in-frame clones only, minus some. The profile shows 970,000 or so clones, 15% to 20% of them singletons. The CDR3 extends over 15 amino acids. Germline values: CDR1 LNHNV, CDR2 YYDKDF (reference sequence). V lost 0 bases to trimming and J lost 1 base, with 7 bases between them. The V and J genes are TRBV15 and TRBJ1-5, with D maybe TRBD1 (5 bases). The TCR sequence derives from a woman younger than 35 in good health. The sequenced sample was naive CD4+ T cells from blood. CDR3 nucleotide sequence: TGTGCCACCAGCAGAGACCGACAGAGCAATCAGCCCCAGCATTTT. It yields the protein CATSRDRQSNQPQHF. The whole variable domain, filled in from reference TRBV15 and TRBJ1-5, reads DAMVIQNPRYQVTQFGKPVTLSCSQTLNHNVMYWYQQKSSQAPKLLFHYYDKDFNNEADTPDNFQSRRPNTSFCFLDIRSPGLGDTAMYLCATSRDRQSNQPQHFGDGTRLSIL.